Given below is one T cell receptor beta chain in context. This sample was taken from a study of PD-L1 blockade in urothelial cancer. As to time point: pretreatment peripheral blood. Produced via immunoSEQ multiplex PCR; TCRdb's table is partial and in-frame only. The sample lists roughly 50,000 clones; 87% were seen once. Germline V gene data show CDR1 as LGHNT and CDR2 as FRNRAP. Trimming cost V 0 bases and J 3 bases, with 11 bases left between them. CDR3 length: 16 amino acids. This clonotype was obtained from an older woman with urothelial cancer. The genes are TRBV12-5 and TRBJ2-2; D is perhaps TRBD1 (5 bases). The specimen comprised PBMCs, sampled around atezolizumab (anti-PD-L1) treatment. The DNA for the CDR3 is TGTGCTAGTGGTTTGGTAACAGGCCGTCACACCGGGGAGCTGTTTTTT. It codes for CASGLVTGRHTGELFF.